The next 32 T cell receptor beta chains were all read from a single sample in a study of immune evolution from preneoplasia to lung adenocarcinoma. TCRdb's table, derived via immunoSEQ multiplex PCR, lists solely in-frame clones and lacks some. The data show about 4,900 clones, 88% seen once. The sample was FFPE atypical adenomatous hyperplasia tissue from the lung. Stated subset: atypical adenomatous hyperplasia (AAH), lung preneoplasia. Receptors were obtained from a person between 65 and 79 years old with lung adenocarcinoma.

The chain recombines TRBV9 with TRBJ2-7; D might be TRBD1 (5 bases). V was trimmed by 0 bases and J by 4 bases, leaving 14 bases between them. The CDR3 totals 15 residues. Germline assignment: CDR1 SGDLS and CDR2 YYNGEE. The CDR3 protein is CASSVEVGALYEQYF. As DNA, the CDR3 is TGTGCCAGCAGCGTAGAGGTAGGGGCCTTATACGAGCAGTACTTC.

CDR3 sequence (DNA): TGTGCCAGCAGCCCGGGACTAGCGGGTCAGTTGGGCACCGGGGAGCTGTTTTTT. Protein sequence: CASSPGLAGQLGTGELFF. V is TRBV5-6 and J is TRBJ2-2; 12 bases are shared with TRBD2. The V gene end was trimmed by 4 bases and the J gene end by 4 bases; junction bases not matched to a gene: 11. From germline, CDR1 is SGHDT and CDR2 YYEEEE. CDR3 length equals 18 residues.

The sample holds a few counts of this clone. The chain carries TRBV5-4 and TRBJ2-1, with 8 nucleotides matching TRBD2. Germline trimming cut 1 base from V and 5 bases from J; bases unmatched to any gene: 11. The CDR3 loop spans 17 amino acids. Germline V gives CDR1 SGHNT, CDR2 YYREEE (reference sequence). In nucleotides, the CDR3 is TGTGCCAGCAGCTTGTTCTTCCGGGGGGGTGGGGACAATGAGCAGTTCTTC. Residues: CASSLFFRGGGDNEQFF.

The chain recombines TRBV5-1 with TRBJ2-7, with 8 bases aligning to TRBD1. This CDR3 is 14 amino acids long. The germline V gene has CDR1 SGHRS and CDR2 YFSETQ. V lost 4 bases, J lost 9 bases, and 12 bases stayed unmatched. This CDR3 is CASSTGTGGSAQYF. In DNA, the CDR3 is TGCGCCAGCAGCACTGGGACAGGCGGATCAGCGCAGTACTTC. The whole variable domain, filled in from reference TRBV5-1 and TRBJ2-7, reads KAGVTQTPRYLIKTRGQQVTLSCSPISGHRSVSWYQQTPGQGLQFLFEYFSETQRNKGNFPGRFSGRQFSNSRSEMNVSTLELGDSALYLCASSTGTGGSAQYFGPGTRLTVT.

The rearrangement uses TRBV10-3 and TRBJ1-1, with 7 bases aligning to TRBD1. The germline CDR1 and CDR2 sequences are ENHRY and SYGVKD. This CDR3 comprises 14 residues. Trimming cost V 7 bases and J 1 base; bases outside gene matches: 6. In nucleotides, the CDR3 is TGTGCCATCAACCAGGACAGGAGGAACACTGAAGCTTTCTTT. This sequence encodes CAINQDRRNTEAFF.

CDR3 bases: TGTGCCAGCAGCTTGGCCGGGACAGGCGGGAACACTGAAGCTTTCTTT. It is translated as CASSLAGTGGNTEAFF. The chain uses TRBV5-4 and TRBJ1-1; 8 positions match TRBD1. CDR1 is SGHNT, CDR2 YYREEE, per germline (reference sequence). The V gene end was trimmed by 0 bases and the J gene end by 1 base; junction bases not matched to a gene: 5. This CDR3 contains 16 residues.

Remarks on this clone: Other DNA sequences in the same sample also yield this CDR3. The J gene is TRBJ2-2, the V gene TRBV6-1; D uncertain. Looked up from germline, CDR1 is MNHNS and CDR2 is SASEGT. The V end was cut by 8 bases, the J end by 5 bases, with 12 bases between. The CDR3 is 13 residues long. In DNA form, the CDR3 reads TGTGCCAGCGGGTGGCCAGGAACCGGGGAGCTGTTTTTT. Protein: CASGWPGTGELFF.

This clone was counted once. This chain links TRBV7-2 with TRBJ2-5; 7 positions agree with TRBD1. The germline V gene has CDR1 SGHTA and CDR2 FQGNSA. V was clipped by 3 bases and J by 5 bases; unmatched bases: 6. The CDR3 has 14 residues. DNA for the CDR3: TGTGCCAGCAGCTTTTACAGGGGTTCCGAGACCCAGTACTTC. Protein product: CASSFYRGSETQYF.

The chain carries TRBV21-1 and TRBJ1-5. TRBV21-1 has pseudogene status. This CDR3 has 13 amino acids. Written as DNA, the CDR3 is TGTGCCAGCAGTGGCAAGGGCGATCAGCCCCAGCATTTT. This codes for CASSGKGDQPQHF.

The chain combines TRBV28 with TRBJ2-7; possibly TRBD1 for D (6 bases). V gave up 6 bases and J gave up 4 bases, with 16 bases separating them. Germline V gene sequence: CDR1 MDHEN, CDR2 SYDVKM. This CDR3 region has 14 residues. For the CDR3, the DNA is TGTGCCAGCAGAGACACAGGGTTGTGGTACGAGCAGTACTTC. It encodes CASRDTGLWYEQYF.

This chain connects TRBV25-1 to TRBJ1-1, with TRBD1 as a possible D gene (6 bases). Trimming stripped 6 bases from V and 0 bases from J, with 11 bases between. The CDR3 is 14 residues long. CDR1 is MGHDK and CDR2 is SYGVNS in the germline V gene. The CDR3, as DNA: TGTGCCAGCAGGATAGGGGGGATGAACACTGAAGCTTTCTTT. Amino acid sequence: CASRIGGMNTEAFF. The full variable domain, rest sourced from reference TRBV25-1 and TRBJ1-1, is EADIYQTPRYLVIGTGKKITLECSQTMGHDKMYWYQQDPGMELHLIHYSYGVNSTEKGDLSSESTVSRIRTEHFPLTLESARPSHTSQYLCASRIGGMNTEAFFGQGTRLTVV.

The rearrangement uses TRBV6-1 and TRBJ1-4, with 7 bases aligning to TRBD1. The CDR3 sequence is 15 residues long. Germline assignment: CDR1 MNHNS and CDR2 SASEGT. J was trimmed by 6 bases and V by 3 bases; bases with no gene match: 7. CDR3 nucleotides: TGTGCCAGCAGTGATTGGGGTGACAGGGATGAAAAACTGTTTTTT. Protein sequence: CASSDWGDRDEKLFF.

With regard to this clone: Other DNA sequences in the sample encode the same CDR3. The chain uses TRBV7-2 and TRBJ1-1; D gene ambiguous. The CDR3 runs 13 residues. The germline V gene encodes CDR1 SGHTA and CDR2 FQGNSA. Trimming pared 6 bases from V and 6 bases from J, leaving 14 bases between. This CDR3 is CASRPTATAEAFF. The DNA for the CDR3 is TGTGCCAGCAGACCAACAGCTACAGCTGAAGCTTTCTTT.

J is TRBJ2-7 and V is TRBV9; D is perhaps TRBD1 (6 bases). This CDR3 region has 14 residues. Germline CDR1 and CDR2: SGDLS and YYNGEE. The V end lost 0 bases, the J end lost 0 bases, and 7 bases lay between the germline ends. CDR3 protein: CASSVDRDSYEQYF. The CDR3 coding sequence is TGTGCCAGCAGCGTAGACAGGGACTCCTACGAGCAGTACTTC.

This chain connects TRBV19 to TRBJ2-4; TRBD1 matches at 9 bases. Germline values: CDR1 LNHDA, CDR2 SQIVND (reference sequence). The junction had 14 bases not matched to a gene; V was cut back by 4 bases and J by 1 base. The CDR3 runs 19 residues. The CDR3 DNA reads as TGTGCCAGTAGTAAAGTAGCAGGGACAGGGAATTTGGCCAAAAACATTCAGTACTTC. Translation: CASSKVAGTGNLAKNIQYF.

The rearrangement links TRBV6-1 to TRBJ2-3; 9 positions agree with TRBD2. This CDR3 region has 14 residues. With V trimmed by 9 bases and J by 5 bases, 9 bases remained unmatched. Germline-derived CDR1 and CDR2 are MNHNS and SASEGT. The CDR3 DNA follows: TGTGCCAGTTTAGCGGGGGTGGGTCTAGATACGCAGTATTTT. Translating it yields CASLAGVGLDTQYF.

The V and J genes are TRBV19 and TRBJ2-2; 10 bases match TRBD1. Germline-derived CDR1 and CDR2 are LNHDA and SQIVND (reference sequence). The CDR3 length is 16 residues. Unmatched junction bases numbered 8, after V lost 10 bases and J lost 0 bases. CDR3 in DNA: TGTGCCATGTCGACGGGACAGGGGACGAACACCGGGGAGCTGTTTTTT. Translating it yields CAMSTGQGTNTGELFF.

V is TRBV5-4 and J is TRBJ1-2, with 8 positions matching TRBD1. V shed 2 bases and J 2 bases; nucleotides not matched to a gene: 5. The CDR3 covers 15 residues. Germline V gene sequence: CDR1 SGHNT, CDR2 YYREEE (reference sequence). The CDR3 nucleotides read TGTGCCAGCAGCTTTTTTCGGACAGGGAACTATGGCTACACCTTC. Translation gives CASSFFRTGNYGYTF.

The chain couples TRBV7-9 to TRBJ2-5; D might be TRBD1 or TRBD2, each matching 5 bases. From germline, CDR1 is SEHNR and CDR2 FQNEAQ (reference sequence). V lost 1 base and J 5 bases, leaving 8 bases between the germline ends. This CDR3 has 13 amino acids. The CDR3 region is CASSLGGEETQYF. In DNA, the CDR3 is TGTGCCAGCAGCTTAGGAGGGGAGGAGACCCAGTACTTC.

The CDR3 here is CASSPGLAEQETQYF. The DNA of the CDR3 is TGTGCCAGCAGTCCGGGACTAGCGGAACAAGAGACCCAGTACTTC. The chain carries TRBV7-9 and TRBJ2-5, with TRBD2 matching 11 bases. The V and J ends lost 6 bases and 2 bases, in that order; junction bases with no gene match: 5. The germline V gene encodes CDR1 SEHNR and CDR2 FQNEAQ (reference sequence). CDR3 size: 15 residues.

V gene TRBV6-5 combines with J gene TRBJ1-1; 7 nucleotides match TRBD1. Trimming took 0 bases from V and 4 from J; bases not matched to a gene: 5. Germline CDR1 reads MNHEY; CDR2 reads SVGAGI. The CDR3 is 15 amino acids. CDR3 in DNA: TGTGCCAGCAGTTACTCGGAGGAGGGGGCCACTGAAGCTTTCTTT. It translates to CASSYSEEGATEAFF.

The rearrangement links TRBV30 to TRBJ2-3; D is ambiguous. Trimming removed 2 bases from V and 1 base from J, with 13 bases in between. The CDR3 is made up of 15 amino acids. Germline V CDR1 and CDR2: GTSNPN, SVGIG (reference sequence). CDR3 region: CAWSRSLAGTDTQYF. Here the CDR3 DNA reads TGTGCCTGGAGTCGGAGTTTAGCTGGCACAGATACGCAGTATTTT.

The table lists this clone with a count of one. The V call is TRBV5-6, the J call TRBJ2-5; 8 bases align to TRBD2. CDR1 and CDR2 from the germline V gene are SGHDT and YYEEEE. This CDR3 spans 14 amino acids. V was pared by 4 bases and J by 2 bases, with 4 bases of the junction left unmatched. CDR3 in DNA: TGTGCCAGCAGCCCAGGGACTAGACAAGAGACCCAGTACTTC. Translation: CASSPGTRQETQYF.

The J gene is TRBJ2-3, the V gene TRBV6-1, with D tentatively TRBD2 (6 bases). The CDR3 is 15 amino acids. Germline V gene data show CDR1 as MNHNS and CDR2 as SASEGT. Trimming left V 6 bases short and J 1 base short, with 14 bases between. The CDR3 DNA is TGTGCCAGCAGCCGGAGGGCCTCTGGCACAGATACGCAGTATTTT. Its protein is CASSRRASGTDTQYF.

The chain joins TRBV10-3 to TRBJ2-3; 8 positions agree with TRBD2. Germline trimming cut 5 bases from V and 7 bases from J; bases unmatched to any gene: 8. The CDR3 spans 14 residues. Per the germline V gene, CDR1 is ENHRY and CDR2 is SYGVKD. DNA of the CDR3: TGTGCCATCAGTCCAGCGGGAGCGGGATATACGCAGTATTTT. It codes for CAISPAGAGYTQYF.

This clone appeared a few times. The J gene is TRBJ2-3, the V gene TRBV5-1; D uncertain. V was clipped by 3 bases and J by 1 base, with 9 bases between them. Germline V gene sequence: CDR1 SGHRS, CDR2 YFSETQ. The CDR3 has 14 amino acids. CDR3 sequence: CASSSQPGTDTQYF. The CDR3 bases are TGCGCCAGCAGCTCACAGCCGGGCACAGATACGCAGTATTTT.

The V gene is TRBV27, the J gene TRBJ2-7, with TRBD2 identical over 8 bases. Germline-derived CDR1 and CDR2 are MNHEY and SMNVEV (reference sequence). V lost 0 bases and J lost 2; bases outside the gene matches: 6. This CDR3 comprises 16 residues. The CDR3 DNA is TGTGCCAGCAGTTTATCTCTCGGGACTAGTCCCTACGAGCAGTACTTC. It yields the protein CASSLSLGTSPYEQYF.

V and J are TRBV7-9 and TRBJ2-7; D could derive from TRBD1 or TRBD2 (5 bases each). The CDR3 sequence is 18 residues long. The V and J ends lost 3 bases and 2 bases respectively, with 23 bases between them. From germline, CDR1 is SEHNR and CDR2 FQNEAQ (reference sequence). The CDR3 region has the DNA TGTGCCAGCAGCTTCCCGATGTCCGGGACGGCACGTCCCTACGAGCAGTACTTC. It translates to CASSFPMSGTARPYEQYF.

The chain has TRBV19 and TRBJ1-4, with D unclear. This CDR3 is 12 amino acids long. Germline assignment: CDR1 LNHDA and CDR2 SQIVND (reference sequence). Between the trimmed V and J ends, which lost 4 bases and 8 bases, there was a span of 8 bases. In DNA, the CDR3 is TGTGCCAGTAGTAGTTCCACGGAAAAACTGTTTTTT. Translation gives CASSSSTEKLFF.

The V and J genes are TRBV28 and TRBJ1-2, with 7 bases matching TRBD1. V was clipped by 8 bases and J by 5 bases; unmatched bases: 8. This CDR3 is 13 amino acids long. Germline loops: CDR1 MDHEN, CDR2 SYDVKM. CDR3 nucleotides: TGTGCCAGCCGCCCATTGACAGGGTATGGCTACACCTTC. Its translation is CASRPLTGYGYTF.

The chain links TRBV9 to TRBJ1-1; D not resolved. The CDR3 has 14 amino acids. Germline-derived CDR1 and CDR2 are SGDLS and YYNGEE. The ends were cut back, 1 base at V and 3 bases at J, with 10 bases in the middle. CDR3 region: CASSVSALDTEAFF. The CDR3 region has the DNA TGTGCCAGCAGCGTATCAGCTTTAGACACTGAAGCTTTCTTT.

This clone was recorded only once. The rearrangement joins TRBV19 to TRBJ1-3; D gene uncertain. V lost 7 bases and J 0 bases, leaving 10 bases between the germline ends. Germline V lookup: CDR1 LNHDA, CDR2 SQIVND (reference sequence). This CDR3 contains 14 residues. The CDR3 DNA reads TGTGCCAGTATAGAACAGCACTCTGGAAACACCATATATTTT. This sequence encodes CASIEQHSGNTIYF.